The entry that follows covers one T cell receptor (beta chain) sequence. With 2 bases removed from V and 3 bases from J, the gap between germline ends came to 10 bases. Germline CDR1 reads MNHNS; CDR2 reads SASEGT. The CDR3 sequence is 15 residues long. PCR involved 60 Vbeta and 13 Jbeta primers. Profiling relied on immunoSEQ multiplex PCR, and the TCRdb table lists in-frame clones only, not all of them. The table lists 170,000 or so clones, around four fifths of them singletons, with around 3.5% in the top ten. This sample was included in a study of cytomegalovirus exposure and HLA in healthy donors.

This chain links TRBV6-1 with TRBJ1-4, with D possibly TRBD1 on 6 matching bases. The material sequenced was PBMCs. The sequence came from a woman aged 55-69 years in good health and CMV-seropositive. The CDR3 DNA reads TGTGCCAGCAGTGAACAGAACAGGGCTAATGAAAAACTGTTTTTT. Residues: CASSEQNRANEKLFF.